A selection of T cell receptor beta chains follows, all from one sample in a study of CD8 T cells in Susac syndrome. TCRdb ran MiXCR on the immunoSEQ multiplex PCR reads and lists one entry per CDR3 protein. In the table there are some 60,000 distinct CDR3 sequences, about 92% of which are singletons. Sequenced: CD8+ T cells from PBMCs. These receptors originate from a human donor in good health. Each CDR3 is given with its conserved first and last residue. A D gene is named only where the DNA matches it firmly. Only some rows state a clone size, as once, few, many or a class for expanded clones.

- once TRBJ1-5 TRBV19 CASTISRLNQPQHF TGTGCCAGTACCATCAGCAGGCTCAATCAGCCCCAGCATTTT
TRBD1 - TRBJ1-2 TRBV2 CATLWGQNYGYTF TGTGCCACCCTGTGGGGACAGAACTATGGCTACACCTTC
TRBD2 - TRBJ2-7 TRBV4-2 CASSQIELAGVEQYF TGTGCCAGCAGCCAGATTGAACTAGCGGGGGTCGAGCAGTACTTC
- - TRBJ1-3 TRBV4-3 CASSQDTEGADGNTIYF TGCGCCAGCAGCCAAGATACGGAGGGCGCGGATGGAAACACCATATATTTT
- few TRBJ1-1 TRBV7-8 CASSLAQGPNTEAFF TGTGCCAGCAGCTTAGCGCAGGGACCCAACACTGAAGCTTTCTTT
- - TRBJ1-2 TRBV6-2/TRBV6-3 CASSYSATTYGYTF TGTGCCAGCAGTTACTCAGCCACAACCTATGGCTACACCTTC
- - TRBJ1-1 TRBV19 CASSIPGTEAFF TGTGCCAGTAGTATCCCTGGGACTGAAGCTTTCTTT
- - TRBJ1-5 TRBV6-2/TRBV6-3 CASSWRWADYPYQPQHF TGTGCCAGCAGTTGGCGTTGGGCAGACTACCCGTATCAGCCCCAGCATTTT
TRBD1 - TRBJ2-3 TRBV14 CASSQAPWDSSTDTQYF TGTGCCAGCAGCCAAGCCCCGTGGGACAGTAGCACAGATACGCAGTATTTT
- - TRBJ1-3 TRBV27 CASSTGRSSGNTIYF TGTGCCAGCAGTACAGGCCGTAGCTCTGGAAACACCATATATTTT
- - TRBJ2-5 TRBV5-1 CASSFRDVGRLGETQYF TGCGCCAGCAGCTTCCGGGACGTGGGGAGATTGGGGGAGACCCAGTACTTC
- few TRBJ2-7 TRBV7-6 CASSQKQGIYEQYF TGTGCCAGCAGCCAAAAACAGGGAATCTACGAGCAGTACTTC
- - TRBJ1-1 TRBV11-2 CASSFRDEAFF TGTGCCAGCAGCTTCAGGGACGAAGCTTTCTTT
TRBD1 - TRBJ1-2 TRBV5-6 CASSLPSRRTGPIYGYTF TGTGCCAGCAGCTTGCCCAGCCGCAGGACAGGGCCGATCTATGGCTACACCTTC
- - TRBJ2-1 TRBV28 CASSLRHYNEQFF TGTGCCAGCAGTTTACGACACTACAATGAGCAGTTCTTC
- - TRBJ1-5 TRBV6-5 CASREGERQPQHF TGTGCCAGCAGGGAAGGGGAAAGGCAGCCCCAGCATTTT
- - TRBJ2-4 TRBV4-3 CASSQVVRWTPAKNIQYF TGCGCCAGCAGCCAAGTGGTCCGCTGGACGCCAGCCAAAAACATTCAGTACTTC
- - TRBJ2-2 TRBV5-1 CASSLLGQYTGELFF TGCGCCAGCAGCTTGCTGGGACAATACACCGGGGAGCTGTTTTTT
- - TRBJ1-3 TRBV7-2 CASSFSNAAGNTIYF TGTGCCAGCAGCTTTTCGAATGCGGCCGGAAACACCATATATTTT
- - TRBJ1-4 TRBV12-3/TRBV12-4 CASSHTQGTNEKLFF TGTGCCAGCAGTCACACCCAGGGGACTAATGAAAAACTGTTTTTT
- - TRBJ1-2 TRBV7-9 CASSLDTRRGYTF TGTGCCAGCAGCTTAGATACCAGGCGTGGCTACACCTTC
TRBD1 - TRBJ1-2 TRBV6-1 CASPPDRGPYGYTF TGTGCCAGCCCCCCGGACAGGGGCCCCTATGGCTACACCTTC